What follows are 13 T cell receptor beta chains derived from one specimen sequenced in a study of pediatric ulcerative colitis. Profiled with immunoSEQ multiplex PCR; TCRdb holds only in-frame clones, not every one. This sample yields around 37,000 clones, of which about 75% are seen a single time; around 9.1% belongs to the top ten. Rectal tissue came from one to two pinch biopsies taken at colonoscopy. Sequences were obtained from gut tissue. The receptors derive from a boy between 5 and 17 years old with severe ulcerative colitis.

CDR3 loop: CASSYRTGGVGELFF. In DNA form, the CDR3 reads TGTGCCAGCAGTTACAGGACAGGGGGCGTCGGGGAGCTGTTTTTT. V gene TRBV6-5 combines with J gene TRBJ2-2; 11 positions match TRBD1. The trim removed 2 bases at V and 7 bases at J, leaving 3 bases unmatched. CDR1 is MNHEY, CDR2 SVGAGI, per germline. CDR3 length: 15 amino acids.

V gene TRBV15 combines with J gene TRBJ2-7; weak D call: TRBD1 (5 bases). Germline CDR1 reads LNHNV; CDR2 reads YYDKDF (reference sequence). This CDR3 region has 13 residues. Trimming stripped 5 bases from V and 4 bases from J, with 12 bases between. Here the CDR3 DNA reads TGTGCCACCAGCCCTAGAACAGGTTACGAGCAGTACTTC. This sequence encodes CATSPRTGYEQYF.

This clone was detected only a few times. The rearrangement uses TRBV2 and TRBJ1-5, with D uncertain. Germline CDR1 is SNHLY and CDR2 is FYNNEI. V shed 6 bases and J shed 0 bases, with 3 bases lying between them. This CDR3 is 12 amino acids long. The DNA of the CDR3 is TGTGCCAGCAGGGCTAGCAATCAGCCCCAGCATTTT. Its translation: CASRASNQPQHF.

This rearrangement joins TRBV5-1 to TRBJ2-7; 9 nucleotides line up with TRBD1. The CDR3 is 15 residues long. Germline V gene data show CDR1 as SGHRS and CDR2 as YFSETQ. J was trimmed by 1 base and V by 4 bases; bases with no gene match: 6. CDR3 nucleotide sequence: TGCGCCAGCAGCCTATCGACAGGGGGGTCCTACGAGCAGTACTTC. Its protein product is CASSLSTGGSYEQYF.

DNA of the CDR3: TGCGCCAGCAGCGTGGGGAGGGGGACAGAGACCCAGTACTTC. The encoded protein is CASSVGRGTETQYF. V usage is TRBV5-1 and J usage is TRBJ2-5; TRBD2 might be the D (7 bases). CDR3 length: 14 amino acids. The germline gives CDR1 SGHRS, CDR2 YFSETQ. Trimming cost V 4 bases and J 4 bases, with 14 bases left between them.

The CDR3 region has the DNA TGTGCCATCAGACCTGGGACTTCGAACAATGAGCAGTTCTTC. Its protein product is CAIRPGTSNNEQFF. The chain has TRBV10-3 and TRBJ2-1; possibly TRBD2 for D (6 bases). V shed 6 bases and J shed 5 bases, with 14 bases lying between them. CDR3 size: 14 residues. Germline CDR1 is ENHRY and CDR2 is SYGVKD.

The V call is TRBV5-1, the J call TRBJ2-7; 8 bases match TRBD1. The germline gives CDR1 SGHRS, CDR2 YFSETQ. J lost 5 bases, V lost 0 bases, and 4 bases had no gene match. This CDR3 has 14 residues. The CDR3 DNA reads as TGCGCCAGCAGCTTGGGGACAGGGTCCCACGAGCAGTACTTC. It encodes CASSLGTGSHEQYF.

This clone was seen more than once but under ten times. The rearrangement uses TRBV5-4 and TRBJ1-4; 7 nucleotides agree with TRBD1. V shed 2 bases and J 2 bases; nucleotides not matched to a gene: 6. CDR1 is SGHNT, CDR2 YYREEE, per germline (reference sequence). This CDR3 has 16 residues. CDR3 loop: CASSFRGRGTNEKLFF. The DNA of the CDR3 is TGTGCCAGCAGCTTCAGGGGGAGAGGCACTAATGAAAAACTGTTTTTT.

This clone has only a few counts. This CDR3 is CASSEQGTDTQYF. CDR3 bases: TGTGCCAGCAGCGAACAGGGTACAGATACGCAGTATTTT. The chain recombines TRBV7-3 with TRBJ2-3; tentatively, D is TRBD1 (6 bases). Between the trimmed V and J ends, which lost 5 bases and 3 bases, there was a span of 9 bases. The CDR3 runs to 13 residues. Germline V gives CDR1 SGHTA, CDR2 FQGTGA.

The chain couples TRBV29-1 to TRBJ2-6; tentative D call: TRBD1 (5 bases). In germline, CDR1 is SQVTM, CDR2 ANQGSEA. This CDR3 is 14 amino acids long. Trimming left V 4 bases short and J 0 bases short, with 7 bases between. The CDR3 sequence is CSVATASGANVLTF. In DNA form, the CDR3 reads TGCAGCGTTGCGACAGCCTCTGGGGCCAACGTCCTGACTTTC.

The rearrangement links TRBV30 to TRBJ2-6; D remains unclear. Germline CDR1 GTSNPN, CDR2 SVGIG (reference sequence). Trimming cost V 2 bases and J 4 bases, with 18 bases left between them. The CDR3 is 17 amino acids. In DNA, the CDR3 is TGTGCCTGGAGTAACCTAGAATCCGGGTTCGGGGCCAACGTCCTGACTTTC. Translating it yields CAWSNLESGFGANVLTF.

This chain uses TRBV19 with TRBJ2-6; no definite D call. Trimming shortened V by 1 base and J by 2 bases, and 6 bases separated the two germline ends. Germline values: CDR1 LNHDA, CDR2 SQIVND (reference sequence). The CDR3 sequence is 15 residues long. CDR3 in DNA: TGTGCCAGTAGTATAGTGCTCACTGGGGCCAACGTCCTGACTTTC. Residues: CASSIVLTGANVLTF.

This clone has more than one count but fewer than ten. V is TRBV5-1 and J is TRBJ1-3, with unresolved D. V lost 8 bases and J 4 bases, leaving 4 bases between the germline ends. Germline V gene lookup returns CDR1 SGHRS and CDR2 YFSETQ. This CDR3 is built from 10 residues. CDR3 nucleotide sequence: TGCGCCAGAACAGGAAACACCATATATTTT. This sequence encodes CARTGNTIYF.